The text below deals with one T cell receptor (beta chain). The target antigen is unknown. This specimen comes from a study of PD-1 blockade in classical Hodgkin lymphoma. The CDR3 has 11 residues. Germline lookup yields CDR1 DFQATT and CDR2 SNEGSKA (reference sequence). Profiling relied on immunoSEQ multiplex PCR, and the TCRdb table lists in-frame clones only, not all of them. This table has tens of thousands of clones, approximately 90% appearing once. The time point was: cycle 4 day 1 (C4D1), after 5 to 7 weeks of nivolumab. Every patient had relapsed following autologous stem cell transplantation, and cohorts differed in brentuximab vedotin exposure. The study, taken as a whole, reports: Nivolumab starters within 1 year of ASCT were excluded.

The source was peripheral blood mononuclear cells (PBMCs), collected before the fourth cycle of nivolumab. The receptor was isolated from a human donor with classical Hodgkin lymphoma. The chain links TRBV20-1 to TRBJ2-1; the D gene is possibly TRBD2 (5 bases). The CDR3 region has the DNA TGCAGGGCTTCCGGGGACAATGAGCAGTTCTTC. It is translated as CRASGDNEQFF.